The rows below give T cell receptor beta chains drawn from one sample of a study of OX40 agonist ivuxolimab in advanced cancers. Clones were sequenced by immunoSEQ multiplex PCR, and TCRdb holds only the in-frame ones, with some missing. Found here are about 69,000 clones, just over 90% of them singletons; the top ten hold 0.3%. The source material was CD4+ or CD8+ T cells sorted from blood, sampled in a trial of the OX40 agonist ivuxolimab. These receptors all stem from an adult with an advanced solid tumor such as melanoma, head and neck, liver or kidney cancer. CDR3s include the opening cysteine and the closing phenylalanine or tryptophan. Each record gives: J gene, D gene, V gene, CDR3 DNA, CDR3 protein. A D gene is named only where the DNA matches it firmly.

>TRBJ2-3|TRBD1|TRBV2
TGTGCCAGCAGGGTAGGACAGGGGTTAACCTTCACAGATACGCAGTATTTT
CASRVGQGLTFTDTQYF
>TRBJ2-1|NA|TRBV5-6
TGTGCCAGCAGCATCGGGTTAGCGATTTCGCGTGAGCAGTTCTTC
CASSIGLAISREQFF
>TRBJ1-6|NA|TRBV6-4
TGTGCCAGCAGTGACACATGGAATTCACCCCTCCACTTT
CASSDTWNSPLHF
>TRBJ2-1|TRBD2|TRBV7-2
TGTGCCAGCGCCGGGACTAGCGGATACAATGAGCAGTTCTTC
CASAGTSGYNEQFF
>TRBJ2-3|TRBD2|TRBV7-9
TGTGCCAGCAGCTTAGGAGGTTCGGGACTACACACAGATACGCAGTATTTT
CASSLGGSGLHTDTQYF
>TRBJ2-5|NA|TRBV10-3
TGTGCCATCATGAAGGGGGGGGACCAAGAGACCCAGTACTTC
CAIMKGGDQETQYF
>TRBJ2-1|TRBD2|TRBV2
TGTGCCAGCAGTGCCACCGGGACTAGCTTTTTTAATGAGCAGTTCTTC
CASSATGTSFFNEQFF
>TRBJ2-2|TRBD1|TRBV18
TGTGCCAGCTCCCTCCAGGGGGTTGGCACCGGGGAGCTGTTTTTT
CASSLQGVGTGELFF
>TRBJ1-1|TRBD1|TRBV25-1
TGTGCCAGCAGTGAATCGGGACAGACGAACACTGAAGCTTTCTTT
CASSESGQTNTEAFF
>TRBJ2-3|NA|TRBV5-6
TGTGCCAGCAGCGCCATAGGGCTGACAGACACAGATACGCAGTATTTT
CASSAIGLTDTDTQYF
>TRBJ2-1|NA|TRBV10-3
TGTGCCATCAGGGGTGATCAGGGAAACCTCTACAATGAGCAGTTCTTC
CAIRGDQGNLYNEQFF
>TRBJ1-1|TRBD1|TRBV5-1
TGCGCCAGCAGCTTGGGCCGGACAGGGACTGAAGCTTTCTTT
CASSLGRTGTEAFF
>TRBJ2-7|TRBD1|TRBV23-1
TGCGCCAGCAGTTTTTCCCCCGGACAGGGGATGGACGAGCAGTACTTC
CASSFSPGQGMDEQYF
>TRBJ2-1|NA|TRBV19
TGTGCCAGTAGTATAACAGTAGTAAACTACTACAATGAGCAGTTCTTC
CASSITVVNYYNEQFF
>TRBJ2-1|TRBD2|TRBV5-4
TGTGCCAGCAGCCTAGCGGGAACAAGGTACAATGAGCAGTTCTTC
CASSLAGTRYNEQFF
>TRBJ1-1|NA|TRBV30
TGTGCCTGGAGTGTGGGGGAGGGCACTGAAGCTTTCTTT
CAWSVGEGTEAFF
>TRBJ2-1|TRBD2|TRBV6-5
TGTGCCAGCAGAAAAACTAGCGGGATAGATGGTGAGCAGTTCTTC
CASRKTSGIDGEQFF